The clone carrying this T cell receptor (beta chain) appeared a few times. Its matching antigen is unknown. Per the germline V gene, CDR1 is SQVTM and CDR2 is ANQGSEA. With 4 bases clipped from V and 8 bases from J, the junction kept 12 bases outside the gene matches. The CDR3 sequence is 15 residues long. This record comes from a study of pediatric ulcerative colitis. The rectum was sampled with one to two pinch biopsies at colonoscopy. Samples were sequenced at Survey level, maximum 500,000 reads. The protocol was immunoSEQ multiplex PCR, while the TCRdb copy is restricted to in-frame clones and leaves out a portion. The table shows roughly 16,000 clones, with roughly 70% occurring only once. Study observations and caveats: Clonal expansions reduced rectal repertoire diversity in acute severe colitis. No controls had the two rectal clonotypes shared by ulcerative colitis patients. Blood-rectal clonal overlap within each person was significantly higher in ulcerative colitis patients than controls.

The chain has TRBV29-1 and TRBJ1-2; 11 nucleotides match TRBD1. This TCR came from a girl under 18 with moderate ulcerative colitis. Sequencing was performed on gut tissue. The CDR3 loop is CSVATTGQGGIGYTF. The CDR3, as DNA: TGCAGCGTTGCGACGACGGGACAGGGGGGGATCGGCTACACCTTC.